These T cell receptor beta chains were read from a single sample in a study of beta chain features in type 1 diabetes. TCRdb's table, derived via immunoSEQ multiplex PCR, lists solely in-frame clones and lacks some. The repertoire includes hundreds of thousands of clones, around 28% of them detected once, and 0.05% to 0.07% sits in the top ten. Material: naive CD4+ T cells from blood. The source of these receptors is a man younger than 35 in good health. Each CDR3 is given without its conserved first and last residue. The D gene is left open where the match is weak. The size of a clone is reported for some rows only, either as once, few or many, or as a class for expanded clones.

abundance: few
d_gene: NA
v_gene: TRBV6-6
j_gene: TRBJ1-1
CDR3aa: ASSYSAHPWEAF

abundance: NA
d_gene: TRBD2
v_gene: TRBV30
j_gene: TRBJ2-1
CDR3aa: AWSPQRTSGSGNEQF

abundance: NA
d_gene: TRBD2
v_gene: TRBV2
j_gene: TRBJ2-3
CDR3aa: ASRKGLADTQY

abundance: NA
d_gene: TRBD1
v_gene: TRBV27
j_gene: TRBJ2-6
CDR3aa: ASRTTGGSGANVLT

abundance: once
d_gene: NA
v_gene: TRBV6-6
j_gene: TRBJ2-7
CDR3aa: ASMGSGEQY

abundance: NA
d_gene: NA
v_gene: TRBV5-4
j_gene: TRBJ1-4
CDR3aa: ASRRQDLGEKLF

abundance: NA
d_gene: NA
v_gene: TRBV14
j_gene: TRBJ2-1
CDR3aa: ASSQDVGNEQF

abundance: few
d_gene: NA
v_gene: TRBV15
j_gene: TRBJ2-1
CDR3aa: ATSRDQLAVEQF

abundance: NA
d_gene: NA
v_gene: TRBV5-6
j_gene: TRBJ1-4
CDR3aa: ASSLGVQGIREKLF

abundance: NA
d_gene: NA
v_gene: TRBV4-3
j_gene: TRBJ2-1
CDR3aa: ASSQGAGGPGSYNEQF

abundance: NA
d_gene: NA
v_gene: TRBV19
j_gene: TRBJ2-3
CDR3aa: ASRLGGTDTQY

abundance: few
d_gene: NA
v_gene: TRBV30
j_gene: TRBJ2-3
CDR3aa: AKSGVNTDTQY

abundance: few
d_gene: NA
v_gene: TRBV9
j_gene: TRBJ2-2
CDR3aa: ASSVQDISGTGELF

abundance: NA
d_gene: TRBD1
v_gene: TRBV29-1
j_gene: TRBJ1-1
CDR3aa: SVERDRGTEAF

abundance: few
d_gene: NA
v_gene: TRBV6-1
j_gene: TRBJ2-1
CDR3aa: ASSPDPTYNEQF

abundance: NA
d_gene: NA
v_gene: TRBV30
j_gene: TRBJ2-7
CDR3aa: AWSSQRGRAGYEQY

abundance: NA
d_gene: TRBD1
v_gene: TRBV29-1
j_gene: TRBJ2-1
CDR3aa: SADREVYNEQF

abundance: NA
d_gene: NA
v_gene: TRBV5-1
j_gene: TRBJ2-1
CDR3aa: ASSRASASSYNEQF

abundance: NA
d_gene: NA
v_gene: TRBV25-1
j_gene: TRBJ1-1
CDR3aa: ASSAGGGRNTEAF

abundance: few
d_gene: TRBD1
v_gene: TRBV5-4
j_gene: TRBJ2-5
CDR3aa: ASSIQGVHETQY

abundance: few
d_gene: NA
v_gene: TRBV10-3
j_gene: TRBJ2-7
CDR3aa: AISESGKVGEQY

abundance: NA
d_gene: NA
v_gene: TRBV18
j_gene: NA
CDR3aa: ASSLAAGGYEQY

abundance: NA
d_gene: NA
v_gene: TRBV9
j_gene: TRBJ2-5
CDR3aa: ASSVAWGQETQY

abundance: NA
d_gene: NA
v_gene: TRBV7-6
j_gene: TRBJ2-7
CDR3aa: ASSLAGHYEQY

abundance: NA
d_gene: NA
v_gene: TRBV29-1
j_gene: TRBJ1-1
CDR3aa: SVVPFRAGTEAF

abundance: few
d_gene: NA
v_gene: TRBV29-1
j_gene: TRBJ2-3
CDR3aa: SVDAGGDTQY

abundance: NA
d_gene: NA
v_gene: TRBV9
j_gene: TRBJ1-1
CDR3aa: ASGTRGDTEAF

abundance: NA
d_gene: NA
v_gene: TRBV5-1
j_gene: TRBJ2-1
CDR3aa: ASSLAGDAVNV

abundance: NA
d_gene: TRBD2
v_gene: TRBV5-1
j_gene: TRBJ2-1
CDR3aa: ASSSRLAINNEQF

abundance: NA
d_gene: NA
v_gene: TRBV29-1
j_gene: TRBJ2-7
CDR3aa: SVEGAGTPGEQY

abundance: NA
d_gene: NA
v_gene: TRBV27
j_gene: TRBJ2-3
CDR3aa: ASSLSGRSTDTQY

abundance: few
d_gene: NA
v_gene: TRBV5-4
j_gene: TRBJ2-4
CDR3aa: ASSSKDIQY

abundance: NA
d_gene: TRBD2
v_gene: TRBV9
j_gene: TRBJ2-1
CDR3aa: ASSVLERGNEQF

abundance: NA
d_gene: NA
v_gene: TRBV5-4
j_gene: TRBJ2-3
CDR3aa: ASSLVSPDTDTQY

abundance: NA
d_gene: NA
v_gene: TRBV20-1
j_gene: TRBJ2-7
CDR3aa: SARNNYEQY

abundance: NA
d_gene: NA
v_gene: TRBV19
j_gene: TRBJ2-1
CDR3aa: ASTRGDYNEQF

abundance: few
d_gene: NA
v_gene: TRBV5-6
j_gene: TRBJ2-5
CDR3aa: ASSPGEYSLETQY

abundance: NA
d_gene: NA
v_gene: TRBV28
j_gene: TRBJ2-1
CDR3aa: ASSLRFEQF

abundance: NA
d_gene: TRBD2
v_gene: TRBV4-1
j_gene: TRBJ2-4
CDR3aa: ASSQAALGASGIGGPKNIQY

abundance: NA
d_gene: NA
v_gene: TRBV29-1
j_gene: TRBJ1-1
CDR3aa: SGDRPPSTEAF

abundance: NA
d_gene: NA
v_gene: TRBV7-8
j_gene: TRBJ2-3
CDR3aa: ASSLGASTDTQY

abundance: few
d_gene: NA
v_gene: TRBV18
j_gene: TRBJ2-1
CDR3aa: ASSQAGRNNEQF

abundance: NA
d_gene: NA
v_gene: TRBV18
j_gene: TRBJ1-1
CDR3aa: ASRPANTEAF